The 2 T cell receptor beta chains reported below all come from one sample, sequenced in a study of T cell clonotyping in hematopoietic cell transplantation. Using immunoSEQ multiplex PCR, the repertoire was profiled, and TCRdb retains in-frame clones only, with some absent. Of 15,000 to 20,000 clones in the sample, around 71% were seen once. Material: peripheral blood mononuclear cells. The receptors here all came from a woman aged 60-75 years in good health. Some clones in this sample may be carry-over from other donors' samples.

The V gene is TRBV19, the J gene TRBJ1-1; D gene uncertain. The germline gives CDR1 LNHDA, CDR2 SQIVND (reference sequence). Deletions cut 3 bases from V and 1 base from J, with 3 bases between. CDR3 length: 12 amino acids. The CDR3 nucleotides are TGTGCCAGTAGTATTGGGAACACTGAAGCTTTCTTT. Translated: CASSIGNTEAFF.

This rearrangement joins TRBV11-1 to TRBJ2-2, with D perhaps being TRBD1 or TRBD2 (6 bases each). Trimming cost V 1 base and J 4 bases, with 16 bases left between them. CDR1 and CDR2 from the germline V gene are SGHAT and FQDESV (reference sequence). The CDR3 is made up of 17 amino acids. In nucleotides, the CDR3 is TGTGCCAGCAGCTTAGATTTTTCCGGGGGCGGCACCGGGGAGCTGTTTTTT. As protein: CASSLDFSGGGTGELFF.